The rows below give T cell receptor beta chains drawn from one sample of a study of blood T cell repertoires in COVID-19. TCRdb's table, derived via immunoSEQ multiplex PCR, lists solely in-frame clones and lacks some. Among around 270,000 clones, roughly four fifths were seen once, and the ten largest hold 15% to 18%. The sample comprised peripheral blood. The receptors were sampled from a person in their 70s with COVID-19, enrolled during active disease. Each CDR3 is given with its conserved first and last residue. The D gene is left open where the match is weak. Size is stated for part of the rows, as once, few or many counts, or as a class when the clone is expanded.

TGTGCCAGCACCACCGGTTTGGGACAGGGGTTCTACGAGCAGTACTTC CASTTGLGQGFYEQYF TRBJ2-7 TRBD1 TRBV28 .
TGTGCCAGCAGCTTAGATGGTAGAGGCAGGGGAGTAGACATTCAGTACTTC CASSLDGRGRGVDIQYF TRBJ2-4 . TRBV11-2 .
TGTGCCAGCAACCGTGCTAGCGGGGGGACCTACGAGCAGTACTTC CASNRASGGTYEQYF TRBJ2-7 TRBD2 TRBV7-2 few
TGTGCCAGCAGCAGGGGGCAGATCTATGGCTACACCTTC CASSRGQIYGYTF TRBJ1-2 TRBD1 TRBV28 once
TGTGCCAGCAGCCCCTTAGGGGCGGGAGTGACAGATACGCAGTATTTT CASSPLGAGVTDTQYF TRBJ2-3 TRBD2 TRBV5-4 .
TGTGCCAGCAGCGTGGACTTCTATGGCTACACCTTC CASSVDFYGYTF TRBJ1-2 . TRBV9 .
TGTGCCAGCAGACGAGGACAGAATTCACCCCTCCACTTT CASRRGQNSPLHF TRBJ1-6 . TRBV7-9 .
TGTGCCAGCAGCTTAGTTCACCGATCGGTGTTTTTT CASSLVHRSVFF TRBJ1-4 . TRBV11-2 .
TGCGCCAGCAGCCGGACTAGCGGGGGGGCGACGAACACCGGGGAGCTGTTTTTT CASSRTSGGATNTGELFF TRBJ2-2 TRBD2 TRBV4-1 .
TGCGCCAGCAGCCAAGGTTTAACAAGCTCCTACAATGAGCAGTTCTTC CASSQGLTSSYNEQFF TRBJ2-1 . TRBV4-1 .
TGTGCCAGCAGCCCAGGACTAGCTGGGGTGGAGACCCAGTACTTC CASSPGLAGVETQYF TRBJ2-5 TRBD2 TRBV3-1/TRBV3-2 .
TGTGCCAGCAGCGATGGGGGACAGGGAGGTTGGCCCCAGCATTTT CASSDGGQGGWPQHF TRBJ1-5 TRBD1 TRBV19 .
TGTGCCATCAGACAGACAGGGGAAGAGACCCAGTACTTC CAIRQTGEETQYF TRBJ2-5 TRBD1 TRBV10-3 .
TGCGCCAGCAGCACCGGGACAGGGGGCCGTAAGCAGTTCTTC CASSTGTGGRKQFF TRBJ2-1 TRBD1 TRBV5-1 .
TGTGCCAGCAGCTTAGGACAGTTCGGTGAAGCTTTCTTT CASSLGQFGEAFF TRBJ1-1 . TRBV7-9 .
TGTGCCAGCAGTGACTCGAAGGGGCTACAGAATGCAACTAATGAAAAACTGTTTTTT CASSDSKGLQNATNEKLFF TRBJ1-4 . TRBV6-4 .
TGTGCCAGCAGCAGGGACAGGGGAAGTAGCAATCAGCCCCAGCATTTT CASSRDRGSSNQPQHF TRBJ1-5 TRBD1 TRBV5-8 once
TGTGCCAGCAAGTACGGCGGATTAAGTGAGCAGTTCTTC CASKYGGLSEQFF TRBJ2-1 . TRBV27 .
TGTGCCAGCAGCTTGTCGTCAGGGGTCCAAGATGGCTACACCTTC CASSLSSGVQDGYTF TRBJ1-2 . TRBV5-6 .
TGTGCCAGCAGTCCAGACAGTAGCAAAAACATTCAGTACTTC CASSPDSSKNIQYF TRBJ2-4 . TRBV7-9 .
TGTGCCAGCAGCTTAGGGTCCGACAGGGGGGTCTACGAGCAGTACTTC CASSLGSDRGVYEQYF TRBJ2-7 TRBD1 TRBV11-2 .
TGTGCCAGCTCACAGGGGCCCACAGATACGCAGTATTTT CASSQGPTDTQYF TRBJ2-3 . TRBV18 once
TGTGCCAGTAGCCCCGACAGTTTCAATCAGCCCCAGCATTTT CASSPDSFNQPQHF TRBJ1-5 . TRBV19 once
TGTGCCAGTAGCGCCCTACAGGGGGATCAGCCCCAGCATTTT CASSALQGDQPQHF TRBJ1-5 TRBD1 TRBV19 .
TGTGCCAGCAGCCCCCAGGACAGGTCGGTCGAGACCCAGTACTTC CASSPQDRSVETQYF TRBJ2-5 TRBD1 TRBV5-6 .
TGCGCCAGCAGCTCGGGACTGCAGAACACTGAAGCTTTCTTT CASSSGLQNTEAFF TRBJ1-1 . TRBV5-1 .
TGCGCCAGCAGCTTGGTAGGGACAGGGAATGAAAAACTGTTTTTT CASSLVGTGNEKLFF TRBJ1-4 TRBD1 TRBV5-1 .
TGTGCCTGGAACGCGGGAGGGTACGAGCAGTACTTC CAWNAGGYEQYF TRBJ2-7 TRBD2 TRBV30 few
TGTGCCAGCATCGAGGGGACAGGGGGGATCAATGAGCAGTTCTTC CASIEGTGGINEQFF TRBJ2-1 TRBD1 TRBV2 .
TGTGCCAGCAGGGTGACAGGGGGGAATCAGCCCCAGCATTTT CASRVTGGNQPQHF TRBJ1-5 TRBD1 TRBV6-5 .
TGCAGCGTTGGTCAGAACCTTAACTATGGCTACACCTTC CSVGQNLNYGYTF TRBJ1-2 . TRBV29-1 .
TGTGCCAGCAGTTATCGGGGTGCTAACTATGGCTACACCTTC CASSYRGANYGYTF TRBJ1-2 . TRBV6-5 .
TGCGCCAGCAGCTTGGCAGGGAACTATGGCTACACCTTC CASSLAGNYGYTF TRBJ1-2 . TRBV5-1 once
TGCGCCAGCAGCGTATCCGGGACAGGGTATGAAAAACTGTTTTTT CASSVSGTGYEKLFF TRBJ1-4 TRBD1 TRBV5-1 .
TGTGCCAGCACGGGACTAGCGGGAGGAACCTACGAGCAGTACTTC CASTGLAGGTYEQYF TRBJ2-7 TRBD2 TRBV6-5 few
TGCAGTGCTAGTGAGACAGGGCCCCACGAGCAGTACTTC CSASETGPHEQYF TRBJ2-7 TRBD1 TRBV20-1 .